One sample yielded the 18 T cell receptor beta chains listed below, sequenced in a study of T-cell reconstitution after alpha-beta-depleted transplantation in children. A TCRbeta library incorporating unique molecular identifiers was prepared. MiXCR was run by TCRdb on the PCR reads, yielding one entry per CDR3 protein. The sample has hundreds of thousands of distinct CDR3 sequences, roughly a quarter seen once. The material sequenced was PBMCs, mostly from graft donor cells, taken 360 days after TCRalphabeta/CD19-depleted stem cell transplant. These receptors all stem from a female patient aged 2 to 10 who had a stem cell transplant for congenital amegakaryocytic thrombocytopenia, so the T cells may come from the graft donor.

This CDR3 is CASSFSGRRTGELFF. As DNA, the CDR3 is TGTGCCAGCAGCTTTAGCGGGAGAAGGACCGGGGAGCTGTTTTTT. The chain uses TRBV5-6 and TRBJ2-2; TRBD2 matches 9 bases. This CDR3 region has 15 residues. With V trimmed by 2 bases and J by 5 bases, 4 bases remained unmatched. Germline V lookup: CDR1 SGHDT, CDR2 YYEEEE. The complete variable domain, with remaining parts taken from reference TRBV5-6 and TRBJ2-2, reads DAGVTQSPTHLIKTRGQQVTLRCSPKSGHDTVSWYQQALGQGPQFIFQYYEEEERQRGNFPDRFSGHQFPNYSSELNVNALLLGDSALYLCASSFSGRRTGELFFGEGSRLTVL.

This clonotype has at least ten counts. J is TRBJ2-6 and V is TRBV2; the D gene is possibly TRBD2 (5 bases). The CDR3 extends over 15 amino acids. CDR1 is SNHLY, CDR2 FYNNEI, per germline. V shed 4 bases and J shed 1 base, with 8 bases lying between them. CDR3 DNA sequence: TGTGCCAGCAGTGGGACGGGATCTGGGGCCAACGTCCTGACTTTC. Translation: CASSGTGSGANVLTF.

This clonotype came up a few times. The chain carries TRBV6-2 or TRBV6-3 and TRBJ2-1, with 8 bases that match TRBD1. The V gene end was trimmed by 7 bases and the J gene end by 8 bases; junction bases not matched to a gene: 19. The CDR3 has 17 amino acids. CDR1 and CDR2 (germline): MNHEY, SVGEGT. CDR3 nucleotide sequence: TGTGCCAGCACCATAGGGAGAACGGACAGGGTCAACGATGAGCAGTTCTTC. Residues: CASTIGRTDRVNDEQFF.

V and J are TRBV21-1 and TRBJ1-3. TRBV21-1 is given as a pseudogene. The CDR3 runs to 12 residues. The CDR3 DNA follows: TGTGCCAGCAGCCGCTCTGGAAAAACCATATATTTT. Translating gives CASSRSGKTIYF.

This clonotype has a handful of counts. It may be a read error: a sequence one base away is much more abundant. The chain is built from TRBV6-1 and TRBJ1-1; possible D gene TRBD1, 6 bases. CDR3 length: 13 amino acids. Trimming took off 6 bases at V and 1 base at J, with 9 bases between the two ends. CDR1 and CDR2 from the germline V gene are MNHNS and SASEGT. The CDR3 DNA sequence: TGTGCCAGCAGGTCGACAGGGAACACTGAAGCTTTCTTT. Protein product: CASRSTGNTEAFF.

This clonotype came up a few times. V usage is TRBV28 and J usage is TRBJ2-5; 7 nucleotides line up with TRBD2. Germline CDR1 and CDR2: MDHEN and SYDVKM. V shed 2 bases and J 5 bases; nucleotides not matched to a gene: 8. This CDR3 spans 15 amino acids. The CDR3 is CASSLEAGARETQYF. In DNA, the CDR3 is TGTGCCAGCAGTTTAGAGGCGGGAGCAAGGGAGACCCAGTACTTC.

The rearrangement uses TRBV12-3 or TRBV12-4 and TRBJ2-1; TRBD1 or TRBD2 may be the D gene (5 bases each). The V end lost 9 bases, the J end lost 1 base, and 16 bases lay between the germline ends. This CDR3 region has 15 residues. The chain's CDR3 is CASERGISSYNEQFF. The CDR3 nucleotides read TGTGCCAGTGAGAGGGGTATTAGTTCCTACAATGAGCAGTTCTTC.

The chain recombines TRBV27 with TRBJ2-3; no clear D. The CDR3 has 13 residues. Germline-derived CDR1 and CDR2 are MNHEY and SMNVEV (reference sequence). With 3 bases removed from V and 2 bases from J, the gap between germline ends came to 6 bases. Here the CDR3 reads CASSFGATDTQYF. CDR3 coding DNA: TGTGCCAGCAGTTTTGGAGCCACAGATACGCAGTATTTT.

The genes are TRBV4-3 and TRBJ2-7; 8 bases match TRBD2. V lost 1 base and J lost 6; bases outside the gene matches: 2. Germline CDR1 is LGHNA and CDR2 is YSLEER. This CDR3 has 13 amino acids. CDR3 in amino acids: CASSQALAAEQYF. The CDR3 region has the DNA TGCGCCAGCAGCCAAGCACTAGCGGCCGAGCAGTACTTC.

As for this clonotype: One end of the junction is discordant with germline, which a read error may explain. CDR3 region: CANSSGTGGTDTQYF. The CDR3 coding sequence is TGCGCCAACAGCTCCGGGACAGGGGGAACAGATACGCAGTATTTT. V and J are TRBV5-1 and TRBJ2-3; 11 bases match TRBD1. The germline gives CDR1 SGHRS, CDR2 YFSETQ. This CDR3 has 15 amino acids.

V gene TRBV4-3 combines with J gene TRBJ2-3; 10 nucleotides match TRBD1. CDR3 length: 16 amino acids. J gave up 2 bases and V 4 bases, and 6 bases lay outside the gene matches. Germline CDR1 is LGHNA and CDR2 is YSLEER. The CDR3 is CASSLHGTGVTDTQYF. CDR3 nucleotides: TGCGCCAGCAGCCTTCACGGGACAGGGGTCACAGATACGCAGTATTTT.

This rearrangement joins TRBV10-3 to TRBJ1-5; 9 bases agree with TRBD1. The CDR3 consists of 15 residues. CDR1 and CDR2 from the germline V gene are ENHRY and SYGVKD. The trim removed 2 bases at V and 7 bases at J, leaving 6 bases unmatched. This CDR3 is CAISEEGQGWQPQHF. CDR3 in DNA: TGTGCCATCAGTGAGGAGGGACAGGGTTGGCAGCCCCAGCATTTT.

The chain carries TRBV10-2 and TRBJ2-2; TRBD2 might be the D (5 bases). V shed 6 bases and J shed 5 bases, with 22 bases lying between them. There are 17 residues in the CDR3. Germline V gene sequence: CDR1 WSHSY, CDR2 SAAADI. The CDR3 DNA follows: TGCGCCAGCAGCCCCCTCAGGAGGCAAGAATCTACCGGGGAGCTGTTTTTT. It codes for CASSPLRRQESTGELFF.

This chain links TRBV15 with TRBJ2-2, with TRBD2 as a possible D gene (6 bases). The V end lost 3 bases, the J end lost 6 bases, and 14 bases lay between the germline ends. Germline V gene sequence: CDR1 LNHNV, CDR2 YYDKDF (reference sequence). This CDR3 spans 15 amino acids. This chain's CDR3 is CATSSRLETPGELFF. For the CDR3, the DNA is TGTGCCACCAGCAGCCGACTAGAGACCCCCGGGGAGCTGTTTTTT.

The V and J genes are TRBV20-1 and TRBJ2-3; 8 bases are shared with TRBD2. The V and J ends lost 7 bases and 3 bases, in that order; junction bases with no gene match: 6. Germline V CDR1 and CDR2: DFQATT, SNEGSKA (reference sequence). This CDR3 is 13 amino acids long. The CDR3 reads CSEKAGATDTQYF. For the CDR3, the DNA is TGCAGTGAGAAAGCGGGAGCTACAGATACGCAGTATTTT.

V usage is TRBV7-9 and J usage is TRBJ2-1; TRBD2 agrees at 8 bases. The V gene end was trimmed by 1 base and the J gene end by 15 bases; junction bases not matched to a gene: 11. The CDR3 is 14 residues long. The V gene's germline CDR1 is SEHNR and CDR2 FQNEAQ (reference sequence). The CDR3 DNA is TGTGCCAGCAGCTTAGTCGGAGCGGGAGATCTTCCGTTCTTC. This gives the protein CASSLVGAGDLPFF.

The rearrangement joins TRBV5-1 to TRBJ2-1, with 7 bases that match TRBD2. The germline gives CDR1 SGHRS, CDR2 YFSETQ. The CDR3 sequence is 16 residues long. V lost 4 bases, J lost 6 bases, and 13 bases stayed unmatched. The CDR3 coding sequence is TGCGCCAGCAGCCTGCCCGGGACTACTCGCGCCAATGAGCAGTTCTTC. It is translated as CASSLPGTTRANEQFF.

Only a few counts were recorded for this clonotype. V is TRBV5-5 and J is TRBJ2-6; D gene ambiguous. V lost 2 bases and J 7 bases, leaving 13 bases between the germline ends. Looked up from germline, CDR1 is SGHKS and CDR2 is YYEKEE (reference sequence). CDR3 length: 15 residues. The CDR3 DNA follows: TGTGCCAGCAGCTTTTTACCCTTGAGTGCCAACGTCCTGACTTTC. Translated: CASSFLPLSANVLTF.